The text below deals with one T cell receptor (beta chain). Its antigen is undetermined. This entry is derived from a study of vaccination and CD4 T cells after COVID-19. Study overall: Six men and four women formed the convalescents, two being Hispanic.

Sequence data for DNA of cultured CD4+ T cells were generated by the Oncomine TCR Beta short-read assay. Cultured CD4+ T cells were the source of extracted genomic DNA. TCRdb re-called the PCR reads with MiXCR, one entry per CDR3 protein. The sample yields roughly 11,000 distinct CDR3 sequences, about 61% seen once. Study findings and constraints: Spike mono-reactivity was found in 304 of the 307 vaccine-specific clones identified in convalescent patients.

Documented treatment: roughly 11-day PBMC culture with coronavirus spike peptide pools or control peptides (ViraFEST assay). Per-well cultures of roughly 2 million PBMCs received 8.5 to 10 IU/ml IL-2 and about 9.1 ug/ml peptide pools. This clonotype originated in a human donor who had recovered from COVID-19. Specimen: CD4+ T cells from blood, cultured in vitro.

The CDR3 region has the DNA TGTGCCAGCAGCCAAACGATTACCCAGCAGTTCTTC. It encodes CASSQTITQQFF. This chain connects TRBV14 to TRBJ2-1; D is undetermined. The CDR3 runs 12 residues. The germline CDR1 and CDR2 sequences are SGHDN and FVKESK. Trimming stripped 2 bases from V and 11 bases from J, with 10 bases between. Based on the CDR3 plus reference TRBV14 and TRBJ2-1, the full variable domain is EAGVTQFPSHSVIEKGQTVTLRCDPISGHDNLYWYRRVMGKEIKFLLHFVKESKQDESGMPNNRFLAERTGGTYSTLKVQPAELEDSGVYFCASSQTITQQFFGPGTRLTVL.